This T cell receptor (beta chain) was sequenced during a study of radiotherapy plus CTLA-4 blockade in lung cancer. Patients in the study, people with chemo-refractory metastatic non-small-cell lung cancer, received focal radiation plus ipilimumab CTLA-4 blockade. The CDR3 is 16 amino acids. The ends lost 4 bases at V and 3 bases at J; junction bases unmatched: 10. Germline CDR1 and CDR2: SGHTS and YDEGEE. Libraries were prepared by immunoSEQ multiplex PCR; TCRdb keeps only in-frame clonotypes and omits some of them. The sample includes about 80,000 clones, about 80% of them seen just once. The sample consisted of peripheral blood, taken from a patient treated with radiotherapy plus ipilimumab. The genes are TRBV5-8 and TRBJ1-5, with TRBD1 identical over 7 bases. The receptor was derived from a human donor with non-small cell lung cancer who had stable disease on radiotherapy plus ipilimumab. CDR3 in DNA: TGTGCCAGCAGCGGCGGGACAGTAGCCTACAATCAGCCCCAGCATTTT. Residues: CASSGGTVAYNQPQHF.